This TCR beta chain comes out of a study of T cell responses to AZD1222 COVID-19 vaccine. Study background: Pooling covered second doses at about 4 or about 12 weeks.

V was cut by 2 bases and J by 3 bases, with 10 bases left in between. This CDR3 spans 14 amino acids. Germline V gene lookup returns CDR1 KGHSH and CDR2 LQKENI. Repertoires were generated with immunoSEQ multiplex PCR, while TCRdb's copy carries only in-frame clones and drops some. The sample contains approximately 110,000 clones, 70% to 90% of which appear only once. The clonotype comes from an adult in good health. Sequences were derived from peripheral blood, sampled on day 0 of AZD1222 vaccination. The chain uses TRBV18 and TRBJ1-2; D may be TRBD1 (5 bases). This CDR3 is CASSPTQGDYGYTF. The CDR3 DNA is TGTGCCAGCTCACCAACCCAGGGTGACTATGGCTACACCTTC.